A single sample gave rise to the 16 T cell receptor beta chains below, sequenced in a study of T cells in Graves' hyperthyroidism and ophthalmopathy. TCR beta CDR3 regions were amplified from RNA. During a first-round RT-PCR of the TCR CDR3, the HTBI primer set was used. TCRdb processed the multiplex PCR reads anew with MiXCR; each CDR3 protein has one entry. The table lists approximately 260,000 distinct CDR3 sequences, roughly 15% of them singletons. Sequences were obtained from blood. The receptors stem from a woman aged 45 to 65 with Graves' hyperthyroidism that later progressed to Graves' ophthalmopathy.

This clonotype came up many times. The chain employs TRBV5-1 and TRBJ2-7; 10 bases line up with TRBD2. The CDR3 spans 15 residues. Germline lookup yields CDR1 SGHRS and CDR2 YFSETQ. The J segment lost 4 bases and the V segment lost 0 bases, leaving 4 bases of the junction unmatched. The CDR3 loop is CASSLVASGGYEQYF. DNA of the CDR3: TGCGCCAGCAGCTTGGTTGCTAGCGGGGGTTACGAGCAGTACTTC.

This clonotype was seen many times. This chain links TRBV5-1 with TRBJ2-7; perhaps D is TRBD1 or TRBD2 (5 bases each). Per the germline V gene, CDR1 is SGHRS and CDR2 is YFSETQ. V was cut by 4 bases and J by 0 bases, with 11 bases left in between. CDR3 length: 14 residues. Here the CDR3 reads CASSPGTSSYEQYF. In DNA form, the CDR3 reads TGCGCCAGCAGCCCCGGGACCAGCTCCTACGAGCAGTACTTC.

This clonotype has a handful of counts. The chain employs TRBV5-6 and TRBJ1-1; 9 nucleotides align to TRBD1. This CDR3 region has 14 residues. CDR1 is SGHDT and CDR2 is YYEEEE in the germline V gene. After removal of 3 bases from V and 5 bases from J, the junction contained 5 bases not matched to a gene. CDR3 in amino acids: CASSSRDRETEAFF. As DNA, the CDR3 is TGTGCCAGCAGCTCTCGGGACAGGGAGACTGAAGCTTTCTTT.

The table lists this clonotype with many counts. J is TRBJ2-3 and V is TRBV7-9; 11 bases are shared with TRBD1. The CDR3 is 15 residues long. V lost 6 bases and J lost 0; bases outside the gene matches: 2. The germline V gene encodes CDR1 SEHNR and CDR2 FQNEAQ (reference sequence). CDR3 in DNA: TGTGCCAGCAGACGGGACAGGGGGAGCACAGATACGCAGTATTTT. This gives the protein CASRRDRGSTDTQYF.

This clonotype was seen ten or more times. The chain combines TRBV7-3 with TRBJ2-5; 7 bases agree with TRBD1. This CDR3 has 15 residues. Germline assignment: CDR1 SGHTA and CDR2 FQGTGA. Trimming at V came to 1 base and at J to 4 bases, leaving 6 bases not matched to a gene. CDR3 loop: CASSLNRGPPETQYF. CDR3 nucleotide sequence: TGTGCCAGCAGCTTAAACAGGGGCCCACCAGAGACCCAGTACTTC.

The chain combines TRBV28 with TRBJ1-5; a weak D match, TRBD1 (5 bases). CDR3 size: 13 residues. Germline loops: CDR1 MDHEN, CDR2 SYDVKM. The germline V and J ends were trimmed by 7 bases and 4 bases, with 11 bases remaining between them. The CDR3 coding sequence is TGTGCCAGCACTGACGGGGGGAATCAGCCCCAGCATTTT. Protein: CASTDGGNQPQHF.

This clonotype was seen many times. The chain employs TRBV6-1 and TRBJ1-2, with 7 bases aligning to TRBD1. The J segment lost 8 bases and the V segment lost 2 bases, leaving 8 bases of the junction unmatched. CDR3 length equals 14 residues. Germline V lookup: CDR1 MNHNS, CDR2 SASEGT. In nucleotides, the CDR3 is TGTGCCAGCAGTGAACGACAGGGACTTTTGGGCTACACCTTC. Protein: CASSERQGLLGYTF.

The chain combines TRBV4-1 with TRBJ2-7, with 7 bases matching TRBD2. CDR1 and CDR2 from the germline V gene are MGHRA and YSYEKL. The J segment lost 4 bases and the V segment lost 4 bases, leaving 13 bases of the junction unmatched. This CDR3 spans 16 amino acids. The DNA for the CDR3 is TGCGCCAGCAGCCTCTCGGGCGGGGGAGAAAGGTACGAGCAGTACTTC. Its protein product is CASSLSGGGERYEQYF.

This clonotype has more than one count but fewer than ten. The rearrangement uses TRBV15 and TRBJ1-3; unclear D gene. The CDR3 runs to 16 residues. Trimming took 0 bases from V and 4 from J, leaving 13 bases between them. Germline V gene data show CDR1 as LNHNV and CDR2 as YYDKDF (reference sequence). DNA of the CDR3: TGTGCCACCAGCAGAGAGGTCCCCGCCGCGGGAAACACCATATATTTT. Protein sequence: CATSREVPAAGNTIYF.

This clonotype was seen only once. The junction shows a germline mismatch at one end, possibly a read error. The V call is TRBV7-6, the J call TRBJ2-1; unclear D gene. The CDR3 loop spans 19 amino acids. Germline V gene data show CDR1 as SGHVS and CDR2 as FNYEAQ. CDR3 nucleotide sequence: TGTGCCAGCAGCTCATTCGAAAAGAAAGTTGGGTCCTCCCACAATGAGCAGTTCTTC. This sequence encodes CASSSFEKKVGSSHNEQFF.

The V call is TRBV9, the J call TRBJ1-3; perhaps TRBD1 as D (5 bases). The CDR3 totals 16 residues. The V gene's germline CDR1 is SGDLS and CDR2 YYNGEE. V dropped 3 bases and J dropped 7 bases, with 20 bases sitting between them. CDR3 region: CASSAFTGAGGNTIYF. For the CDR3, the DNA is TGTGCCAGCAGCGCCTTCACCGGGGCCGGAGGGAACACCATATATTTT.

This clonotype appeared many times. The chain is built from TRBV11-2 and TRBJ1-2; D is unresolved. Deletions cut 0 bases from V and 5 bases from J, with 10 bases between. This CDR3 has 14 residues. CDR1 SGHAT and CDR2 FQNNGV come from the germline V gene. The chain's CDR3 is CASSLDPRPYGYTF. CDR3 nucleotides: TGTGCCAGCAGCTTAGATCCGCGGCCTTATGGCTACACCTTC. Based on the CDR3 plus reference TRBV11-2 and TRBJ1-2, the full variable domain is EAGVAQSPRYKIIEKRQSVAFWCNPISGHATLYWYQQILGQGPKLLIQFQNNGVVDDSQLPKDRFSAERLKGVDSTLKIQPAKLEDSAVYLCASSLDPRPYGYTFGSGTRLTVV.

This clonotype was observed a few times. The junction differs from germline at one of its ends, possibly a read error. The J gene is TRBJ2-5, the V gene TRBV4-1; perhaps TRBD1 as D (6 bases). Germline CDR1 and CDR2: MGHRA and YSYEKL. This CDR3 is 16 amino acids long. CDR3 region: CASSQEGRAGEETQYF. As DNA, the CDR3 is TGCGCCAGCAGCCAAGAGGGCCGGGCAGGGGAAGAAACCCAGTACTTC.

The V and J genes are TRBV5-5 and TRBJ2-5; D perhaps matches TRBD2 (5 bases). Germline lookup yields CDR1 SGHKS and CDR2 YYEKEE (reference sequence). The CDR3 contains 18 residues. Trimming removed 0 bases at V and 0 bases at J, with 18 bases between. CDR3 loop: CASSLEGVGNSYQETQYF. CDR3 DNA: TGTGCCAGCAGCTTGGAGGGCGTCGGGAACTCCTACCAAGAGACCCAGTACTTC.

The chain carries TRBV20-1 and TRBJ1-4, with TRBD1 matching 9 bases. Unmatched junction bases numbered 7, after V lost 6 bases and J lost 5 bases. CDR1 and CDR2 (germline): DFQATT, SNEGSKA (reference sequence). The CDR3 loop spans 14 amino acids. The DNA for the CDR3 is TGCAGTGCCCGAACGGGACAGGGAAATGAAAAACTGTTTTTT. This codes for CSARTGQGNEKLFF.

In its sample, this clonotype was seen many times. CDR3 in DNA: TGCGCCAGCAGCGGATTGACAGGGTCGGGCACTGAAGCTTTCTTT. Protein sequence: CASSGLTGSGTEAFF. The chain has TRBV5-1 and TRBJ1-1; 7 nucleotides align to TRBD1. Per germline, CDR1 SGHRS and CDR2 YFSETQ. The junction had 10 bases not matched to a gene; V was cut back by 4 bases and J by 4 bases. The CDR3 extends over 15 amino acids.